A single T cell receptor beta chain is shown here with its context. Its cognate antigen has yet to be identified. No much larger clonotype is one base removed from it; base qualities were not supplied. This sample is drawn from a study of T cell repertoires in cytomegalovirus infection (dated by TCRdb to about 2019). Study-level background: Donor HLA type was relevant to the analysis, as public TCR beta signatures indicated carriage of CMV infection together with the matching HLA type.

The instrument was an Illumina HiSeq 1500. The public reads were quality trimmed at Q25 with fastp and then assembled into clones with MiXCR by TCRdb, keeping productive beta chains. Identical CDR3 protein sequences are pooled into one entry, listed with their most common genes and DNA. The sample includes 150,000 to 200,000 distinct CDR3 sequences, with 28% observed a single time. The leading ten clones occupy just over 30% of the sample. Beyond this particular receptor, the publication reports: The ex vivo response was dominated by HLA-C-restricted CMV-specific TCR beta clonotypes, which also provided the single most frequent clonotype in two of eight donors. In both this cohort and an independent cohort of more than 350 donors, the cumulative frequency of public TCR beta family members distinguished carriers of CMV infection plus the relevant HLA type.

The germline V gene specifies ENHRY as CDR1 and SYGVKD as CDR2. V ends up 4 bases short and J 2 bases short, with an unmatched junction base count of 7. The CDR3 sequence holds 16 residues, the cysteine and phenylalanine included. Here the CDR3 DNA is all that survives: 48 bases in frame from base 1. The V and J genes are TRBV10-3 and TRBJ2-3; 9 bases in the junction line up with TRBD1. The sequencing input was PBMCs. This sequence originates from a human donor in good health (CMV status not recorded). Some clones in this sample may be carry-over from other donors' samples. The CDR3 here reads CAISAGQGSNTDTQYF. DNA sequence: TGTGCCATCAGTGCCGGACAGGGGTCGAACACAGATACGCAGTATTTT.